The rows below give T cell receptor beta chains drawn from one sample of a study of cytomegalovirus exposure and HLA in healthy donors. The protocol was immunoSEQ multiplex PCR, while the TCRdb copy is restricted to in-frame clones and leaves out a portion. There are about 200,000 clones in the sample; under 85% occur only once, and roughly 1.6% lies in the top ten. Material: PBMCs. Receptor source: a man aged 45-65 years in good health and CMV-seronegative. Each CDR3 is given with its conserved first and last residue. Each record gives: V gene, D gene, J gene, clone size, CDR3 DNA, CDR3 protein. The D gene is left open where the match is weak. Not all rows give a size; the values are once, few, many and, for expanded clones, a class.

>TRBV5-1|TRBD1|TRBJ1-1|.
TGCGCCAGCAGCTTACAGGGGGGGAAAAACACTGAAGCTTTCTTT
CASSLQGGKNTEAFF
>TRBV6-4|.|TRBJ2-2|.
TGTGCCAGCAGTGTAGTAGACACCGGGGAGCTGTTTTTT
CASSVVDTGELFF
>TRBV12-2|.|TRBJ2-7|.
TGTGCAAGTCGCTCCGACAGGTACGAGCAGTACTTC
CASRSDRYEQYF
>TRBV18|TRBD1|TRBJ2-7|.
TGTGCCAGCTCACCGAGTGGGGACAGATCCTACGAGCAGTACTTC
CASSPSGDRSYEQYF
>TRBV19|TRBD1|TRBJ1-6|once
TGTGCCAGTAAGGCCAGGGGGTATTCACCCCTCCACTTT
CASKARGYSPLHF
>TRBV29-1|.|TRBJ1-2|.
TGCAGCGTCCGGGGTGCACCCCTGGAGAGTGGCTACACCTTC
CSVRGAPLESGYTF
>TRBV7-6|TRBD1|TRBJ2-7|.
TGTGCCAGCAGCTCGACAGGGGGGTACGAGCAGTACTTC
CASSSTGGYEQYF
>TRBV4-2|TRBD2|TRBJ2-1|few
TGTGCCAGCAGCCAAGATAAAGCGGGAGGGTTCAATGAGCAGTTCTTC
CASSQDKAGGFNEQFF
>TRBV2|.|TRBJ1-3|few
TGTGCCAGCAGGAGGGACACTTCTGGAAACACCATATATTTT
CASRRDTSGNTIYF
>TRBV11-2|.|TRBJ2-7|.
TGTGCCAGCGGACTTATTGGGGGGGCCAGCTCCTACGAGCAGTACTTC
CASGLIGGASSYEQYF
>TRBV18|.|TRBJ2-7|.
TGTGCCAGCTCACCGAACAGGGTCCCCTACAAGCAGTACTTC
CASSPNRVPYKQYF
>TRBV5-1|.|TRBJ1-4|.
TGCGCCAGCAGCCTCGGGACGGAGGGCGAAAAACTGTTTTTT
CASSLGTEGEKLFF
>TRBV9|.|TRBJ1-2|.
TGTGCCAGCAGCACTAGGACAGACTACACCTTC
CASSTRTDYTF
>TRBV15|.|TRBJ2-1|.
TGTGCCACCAGCAGAGAAGAACGAGGCAATGAGCAGTTCTTC
CATSREERGNEQFF
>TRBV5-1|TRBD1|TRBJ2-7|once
TGCGCCAGCAGCTTGGGCGGGACAGGACCCCCCTACGAGCAGTACTTC
CASSLGGTGPPYEQYF